One sample yielded the 5 T cell receptor beta chains listed below, sequenced in a study of monozygotic twins with inflammatory bowel disease. TCRdb re-called the 5' RACE reads; one entry per CDR3 protein, DNA not given. Here the sample table reports some 130,000 distinct CDR3 sequences. Source material: blood. Every receptor here comes from a human donor with ulcerative colitis or Crohn's disease, or a healthy co-twin of an affected twin (not recorded which).

V usage is TRBV20-1 and J usage is TRBJ1-2; TCRdb calls TRBD1, which cannot be checked without DNA. Germline lookup yields CDR1 DFQATT and CDR2 SNEGSKA (reference sequence). The CDR3 length is 16 residues. CDR3 loop: CSARDSEGGLRYGYTF.

The chain is built from TRBV7-9 and TRBJ1-2; the TCRdb call, TRBD1, lacks DNA for checking. CDR1 and CDR2 (germline): SEHNR, FQNEAQ (reference sequence). The CDR3 is 13 amino acids. CDR3 region: CASSIGTGYGYTF.

The V gene is TRBV20-1, the J gene TRBJ2-3. Per the germline V gene, CDR1 is DFQATT and CDR2 is SNEGSKA (reference sequence). The CDR3 has 15 amino acids. CDR3 sequence: CSARVLKSSTDTQYF.

The chain recombines TRBV20-1 with TRBJ2-3; lacking DNA, the TRBD2 call made by TCRdb goes unchecked. Germline CDR1 reads DFQATT; CDR2 reads SNEGSKA (reference sequence). CDR3 length: 15 residues. The CDR3 is CSAVLAGGLTDTQYF.

The chain uses TRBV12-3 or TRBV12-4 and TRBJ1-1; TCRdb's D gene call, TRBD1, goes unchecked for lack of DNA. CDR3 length equals 13 residues. CDR3 region: CASSWGENTEAFF.